This record covers a single T cell receptor (beta chain). The CDR3 loop spans 13 amino acids. The V gene lost 5 bases and the J gene lost 4 bases, with 12 bases spanning the gap. Per germline, CDR1 MNHEY and CDR2 SMNVEV (reference sequence). These data belong to a study of cytomegalovirus exposure and HLA in healthy donors. The PCR ran on 60 Vbeta and 13 Jbeta primers. Measured with immunoSEQ multiplex PCR; TCRdb has only the in-frame clones, and not every one. The sample lists roughly 73,000 clones, roughly 84% occurring once. Input material: PBMCs. The receptor was isolated from a woman aged 45-60 years in good health and CMV-seronegative. The chain uses TRBV27 and TRBJ2-7; D might be TRBD1 (6 bases). In DNA, the CDR3 is TGTGCCAGCAGTACACAGGGTGGGTACGAGCAGTACTTC. Residues: CASSTQGGYEQYF.